This TCR beta chain was sequenced for a study of T-cell reconstitution after alpha-beta-depleted transplantation in children. Preparing the TCRbeta library involved the use of unique molecular identifiers. TCRdb re-analysed the PCR reads in MiXCR, keeping a single row per CDR3 protein. Of 450,000 to 550,000 distinct CDR3 sequences in the sample, roughly 11% were seen once. The material was PBMCs, mostly from graft donor cells, obtained 180 days after TCRalphabeta/CD19-depleted stem cell transplant. The clonotype originates from a female patient aged 2 to 10 who had a stem cell transplant for aplastic anemia, so the T cells may come from the graft donor.

CDR3 sequence reads: CASSFSSGSQGEQFF. As DNA, the CDR3 is TGTGCCAGCAGCTTCTCCAGCGGGAGTCAAGGTGAGCAGTTCTTC. This chain links TRBV7-2 with TRBJ2-1, with 8 bases that match TRBD2. Trimming at V came to 3 bases and at J to 9 bases, leaving 10 bases not matched to a gene. This CDR3 is 15 amino acids long. Germline values: CDR1 SGHTA, CDR2 FQGNSA.